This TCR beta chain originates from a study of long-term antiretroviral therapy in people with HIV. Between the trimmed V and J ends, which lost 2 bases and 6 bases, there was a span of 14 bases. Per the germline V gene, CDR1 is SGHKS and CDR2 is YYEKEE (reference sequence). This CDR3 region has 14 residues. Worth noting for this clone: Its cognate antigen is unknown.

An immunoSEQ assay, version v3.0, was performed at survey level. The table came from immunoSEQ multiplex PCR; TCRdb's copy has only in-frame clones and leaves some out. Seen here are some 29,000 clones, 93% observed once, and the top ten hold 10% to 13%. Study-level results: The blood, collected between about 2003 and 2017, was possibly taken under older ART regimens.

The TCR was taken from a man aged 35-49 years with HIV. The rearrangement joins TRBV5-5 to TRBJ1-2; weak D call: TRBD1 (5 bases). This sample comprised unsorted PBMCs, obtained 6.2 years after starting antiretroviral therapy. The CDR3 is CASSFDSPLDGYTF. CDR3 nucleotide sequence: TGTGCCAGCAGCTTTGACAGCCCGTTAGATGGCTACACCTTC.